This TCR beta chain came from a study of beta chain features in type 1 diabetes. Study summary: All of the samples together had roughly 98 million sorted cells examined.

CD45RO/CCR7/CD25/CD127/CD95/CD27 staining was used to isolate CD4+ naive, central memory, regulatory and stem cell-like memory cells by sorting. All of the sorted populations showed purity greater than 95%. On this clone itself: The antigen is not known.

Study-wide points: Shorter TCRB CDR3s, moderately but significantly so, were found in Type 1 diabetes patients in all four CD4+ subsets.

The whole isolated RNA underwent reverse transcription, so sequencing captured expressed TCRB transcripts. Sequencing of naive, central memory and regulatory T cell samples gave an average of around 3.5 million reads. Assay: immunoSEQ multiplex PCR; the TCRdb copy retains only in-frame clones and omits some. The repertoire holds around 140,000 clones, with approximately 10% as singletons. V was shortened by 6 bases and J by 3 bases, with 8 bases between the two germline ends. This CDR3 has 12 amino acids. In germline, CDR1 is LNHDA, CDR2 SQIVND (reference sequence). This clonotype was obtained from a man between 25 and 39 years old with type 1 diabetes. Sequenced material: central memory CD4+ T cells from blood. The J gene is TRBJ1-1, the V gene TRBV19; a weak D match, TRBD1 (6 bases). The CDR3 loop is CASRDSHTEAFF. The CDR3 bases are TGTGCCAGTAGGGACAGCCACACTGAAGCTTTCTTT.